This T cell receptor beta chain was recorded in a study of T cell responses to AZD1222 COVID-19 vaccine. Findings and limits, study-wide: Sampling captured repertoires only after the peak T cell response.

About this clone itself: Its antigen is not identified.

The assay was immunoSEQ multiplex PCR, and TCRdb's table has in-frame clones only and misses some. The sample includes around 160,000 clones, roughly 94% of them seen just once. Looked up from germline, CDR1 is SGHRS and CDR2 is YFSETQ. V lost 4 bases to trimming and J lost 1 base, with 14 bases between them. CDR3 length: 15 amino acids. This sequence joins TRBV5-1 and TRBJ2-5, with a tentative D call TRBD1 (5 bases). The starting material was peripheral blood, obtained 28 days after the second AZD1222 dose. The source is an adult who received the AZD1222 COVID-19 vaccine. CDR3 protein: CASSPTSGIQETQYF. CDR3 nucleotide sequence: TGCGCCAGCAGCCCGACTTCAGGGATCCAAGAGACCCAGTACTTC.